This is a list of T cell receptor beta chains from one sample in a study of T cell responses to AZD1222 COVID-19 vaccine. TCRdb's copy holds only in-frame clones and misses some; the assay was immunoSEQ multiplex PCR. The sample yields some 140,000 clones, roughly 90% seen once. The material sequenced was peripheral blood, taken on day 0 of AZD1222 vaccination. The receptors stem from an adult in good health. The CDR3 runs from the conserved cysteine through the conserved F or W. Fields, in order: D gene, J gene, V gene, clone size, CDR3 DNA, CDR3 protein. The D gene is left open where the match is weak. The size field is filled for only some rows; it gives once, few, many or a size class.

>.|TRBJ2-3|TRBV28|.
TGTGCCAGCAGTTTAATCGCGCGGACAGATACGCAGTATTTT
CASSLIARTDTQYF
>.|TRBJ2-7|TRBV5-6|.
TGTGCCAGCAGCTTCCGAGCGCTTAGCTCCTACGAGCAGTACTTC
CASSFRALSSYEQYF
>.|TRBJ1-1|TRBV6-5|.
TGTGCCAGCAGCCCCGGGGGCCTCGAAGCTTTCTTT
CASSPGGLEAFF
>TRBD1|TRBJ2-1|TRBV9|.
TGTGCCAGCACCCTCCGGGACAGGGCTTACAATGAGCAGTTCTTC
CASTLRDRAYNEQFF
>TRBD2|TRBJ2-3|TRBV20-1|.
TGCAGTGCTAGTTTCGGACTAGCGGGCACAGATACGCAGTATTTT
CSASFGLAGTDTQYF
>TRBD2|TRBJ2-7|TRBV7-2|.
TGTGCCAGCAGCTTAGAGGGACTAAGACTCTACGAGCAGTACTTC
CASSLEGLRLYEQYF
>.|TRBJ1-1|TRBV15|.
TGTGCCACCAGCAGAGATGGGGATTCGAACACTGAAGCTTTCTTT
CATSRDGDSNTEAFF
>.|TRBJ1-3|TRBV29-1|.
TGCAGCGTGCAGGCCCCCTCTGGAAACACCATATATTTT
CSVQAPSGNTIYF
>.|TRBJ2-5|TRBV7-9|.
TGTGCCAGCAGCCCTTCCCGGGGGGCAGGTTTGACAGAGACCCAGTACTTC
CASSPSRGAGLTETQYF
>.|TRBJ1-2|TRBV18|.
TGTGCCAGCTCACCGGGGGCCATTATGGATGGCTACACCTTC
CASSPGAIMDGYTF
>TRBD1|TRBJ1-2|TRBV7-3|.
TGTGCCAGCAGCCTAACAAGGACAGGGGGTGGCTACACCTTC
CASSLTRTGGGYTF
>.|TRBJ1-3|TRBV12-3/TRBV12-4|.
TGTGCCAGCAGTTTTCCCGGAGGAAACACCATATATTTT
CASSFPGGNTIYF
>TRBD1|TRBJ1-5|TRBV6-1|.
TGTGCCAGCAGTCAGGGGGCCAATCAGCCCCAGCATTTT
CASSQGANQPQHF
>TRBD2|TRBJ2-1|TRBV10-2|.
TGCGCCAGCAGTCGTGCGTCGGGGGGGCTTGCCTCCTACAATGAGCAGTTCTTC
CASSRASGGLASYNEQFF
>.|TRBJ2-5|TRBV7-8|.
TGTGCCAGCAACCTAGAAGAGACCCAGTACTTC
CASNLEETQYF
>TRBD2|TRBJ2-1|TRBV9|.
TGTGCCAGCAGCGTAGCTGAGGGAGGGGCCTACAATGAGCAGTTCTTC
CASSVAEGGAYNEQFF
>.|TRBJ1-4|TRBV7-9|.
TGTGCCAGCAGTCTTAATCGCGGGCAGACCAATGAAAAACTGTTTTTT
CASSLNRGQTNEKLFF
>.|TRBJ1-3|TRBV2|once
TGTGCCAGCAGTGAAGAGGCCAGGACCGAGATATATTTT
CASSEEARTEIYF
>TRBD1|TRBJ1-1|TRBV10-3|.
TGTGCCATCAGTCGTGGACAGGGTGGAAACACTGAAGCTTTCTTT
CAISRGQGGNTEAFF
>TRBD1|TRBJ2-1|TRBV14|once
TGTGCCAGCAGCCAAAAAACAGGGGTCGGGCAGTTCTTC
CASSQKTGVGQFF
>.|TRBJ1-1|TRBV5-1|.
TGCGCCAGCAGCTTGGACGGGGCGGGAGCTTTCTTT
CASSLDGAGAFF
>TRBD2|TRBJ2-2|TRBV7-2|few
TGTGCCAGCAGCTCAACTAGCGGGGGCTACACCGGGGAGCTGTTTTTT
CASSSTSGGYTGELFF